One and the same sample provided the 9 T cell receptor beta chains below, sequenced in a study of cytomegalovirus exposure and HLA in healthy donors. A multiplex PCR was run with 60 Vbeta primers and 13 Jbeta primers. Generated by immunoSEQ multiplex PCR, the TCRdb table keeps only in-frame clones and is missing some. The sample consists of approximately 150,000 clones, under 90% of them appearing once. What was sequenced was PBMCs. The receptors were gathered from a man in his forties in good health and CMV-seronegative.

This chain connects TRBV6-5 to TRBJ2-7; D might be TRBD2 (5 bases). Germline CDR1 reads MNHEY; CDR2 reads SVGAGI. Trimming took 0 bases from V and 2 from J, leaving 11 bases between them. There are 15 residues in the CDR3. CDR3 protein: CASSYSGSSTYEQYF. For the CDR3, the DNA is TGTGCCAGCAGTTACTCGGGGAGTTCCACCTACGAGCAGTACTTC.

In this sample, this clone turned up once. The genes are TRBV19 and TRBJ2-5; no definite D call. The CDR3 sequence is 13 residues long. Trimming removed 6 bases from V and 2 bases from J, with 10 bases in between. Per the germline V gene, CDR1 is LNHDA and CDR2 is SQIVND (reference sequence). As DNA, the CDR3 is TGTGCCAGTAGCCCAAGCCGACAAGAGACCCAGTACTTC. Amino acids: CASSPSRQETQYF.

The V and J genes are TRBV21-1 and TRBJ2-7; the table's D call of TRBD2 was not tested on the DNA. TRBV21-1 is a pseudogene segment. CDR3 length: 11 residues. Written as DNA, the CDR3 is TGTGACCCACCGAGGTCCTACGAGCAGTACTTC. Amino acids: CDPPRSYEQYF.

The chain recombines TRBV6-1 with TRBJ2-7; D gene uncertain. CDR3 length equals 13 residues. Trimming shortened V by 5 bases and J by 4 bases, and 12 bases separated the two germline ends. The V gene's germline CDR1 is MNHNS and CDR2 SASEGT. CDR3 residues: CASSRATTYEQYF. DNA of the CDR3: TGTGCCAGCAGTAGAGCCACTACTTACGAGCAGTACTTC.

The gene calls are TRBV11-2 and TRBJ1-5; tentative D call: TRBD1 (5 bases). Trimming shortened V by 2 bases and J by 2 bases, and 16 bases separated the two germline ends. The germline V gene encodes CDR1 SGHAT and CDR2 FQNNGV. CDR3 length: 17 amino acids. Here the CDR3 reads CASSLKLSRVGNQPQHF. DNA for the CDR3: TGTGCCAGCAGCTTAAAACTCTCCAGGGTAGGCAATCAGCCCCAGCATTTT.

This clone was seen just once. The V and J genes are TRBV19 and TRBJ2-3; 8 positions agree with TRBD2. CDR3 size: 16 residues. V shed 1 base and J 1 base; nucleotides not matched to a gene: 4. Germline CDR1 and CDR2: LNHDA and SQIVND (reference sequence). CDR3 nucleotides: TGTGCCAGTAGTATAGTCCCAGCGGGGGGCACAGATACGCAGTATTTT. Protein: CASSIVPAGGTDTQYF.

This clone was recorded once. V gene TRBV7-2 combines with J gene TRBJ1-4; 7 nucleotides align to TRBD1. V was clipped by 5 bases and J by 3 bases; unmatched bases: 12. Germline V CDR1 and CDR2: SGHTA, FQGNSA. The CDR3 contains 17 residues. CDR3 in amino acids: CASSPRNRGLANEKLFF. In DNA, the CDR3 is TGTGCCAGCAGCCCGAGAAACAGGGGTTTGGCTAATGAAAAACTGTTTTTT. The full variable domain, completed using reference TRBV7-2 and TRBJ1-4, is GAGVSQSPSNKVTEKGKDVELRCDPISGHTALYWYRQSLGQGLEFLIYFQGNSAPDKSGLPSDRFSAERTGGSVSTLTIQRTQQEDSAVYLCASSPRNRGLANEKLFFGSGTQLSVL.

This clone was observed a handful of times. The CDR3 spells CASSGSRGVNTEAFF. CDR3 sequence (DNA): TGCGCCAGCAGTGGAAGTCGGGGAGTGAACACTGAAGCTTTCTTT. The rearrangement links TRBV10-1 to TRBJ1-1; unclear D gene. The CDR3 contains 15 residues. In germline, CDR1 is WNHNN, CDR2 SYGVQD (reference sequence). The V and J ends lost 4 bases and 0 bases respectively, with 12 bases between them.

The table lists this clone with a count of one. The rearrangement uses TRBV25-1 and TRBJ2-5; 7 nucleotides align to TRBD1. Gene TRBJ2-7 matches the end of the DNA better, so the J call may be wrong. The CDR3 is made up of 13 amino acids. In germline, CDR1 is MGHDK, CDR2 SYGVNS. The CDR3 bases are TGTGCCAGCAGTAGACAGGGCGGCGACGAGCAGTACTTC. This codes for CASSRQGGDEQYF.